A selection of T cell receptor beta chains follows, all from one sample in a study of blood T cell repertoires in COVID-19. Sequencing used immunoSEQ multiplex PCR; TCRdb keeps in-frame clones, though not all of them. The table has roughly 46,000 clones, 75% to 90% seen once. Sequenced input: peripheral blood. Receptors originate from a man aged 55-75 years with active COVID-19. Each CDR3 is given with its conserved first and last residue. The D gene is left open where the match is weak. A clone size is listed for some rows: how often the clone was seen (once, few, many), or a class if it is expanded.

>TRBV28|once|15|-|TRBJ2-7
TGTGCCAGCAGACCCTGGACAGTACCCGTCTACGAGCAGTACTTC
CASRPWTVPVYEQYF
>TRBV27|-|16|-|TRBJ2-3
TGTGCCAGCAGCCTGCCTGGTTTGCGTGACACAGATACGCAGTATTTT
CASSLPGLRDTDTQYF
>TRBV6-5|-|14|-|TRBJ2-7
TGTGCCAGCAGTTTTACACAGGGTTCGAGCGAGCAGTACTTC
CASSFTQGSSEQYF
>TRBV24-1|-|18|TRBD2|TRBJ2-5
TGTGCCACCAGTGACCCAACCATACCGGGACTAGCGGAAGAGACCCAGTACTTC
CATSDPTIPGLAEETQYF
>TRBV5-1|once|19|-|TRBJ2-7
TGCGCCAGCAGCTTGGCGGGGCAGGGGCTGGGGGTTGATTTAGGCGAGCAGTACTTC
CASSLAGQGLGVDLGEQYF
>TRBV19|-|15|TRBD2|TRBJ2-7
TGTGCCAGTAGTATGTCAGGCGGGAGGCAGTACGAGCAGTACTTC
CASSMSGGRQYEQYF
>TRBV21-1|-|11|-|TRBJ2-1
TGTGCCAGCAGTCGCGGGTGTGAGCAGTTCTTC
CASSRGCEQFF
>TRBV11-2|-|13|-|TRBJ2-1
TGTGCCAGCAGCTTAGACAGTTACAATGAGCAGTTCTTC
CASSLDSYNEQFF
>TRBV28|few|15|TRBD1|TRBJ1-4
TGTGCCAGCAGCCCGGTGACAGGGGTGGGAGAAAAACTGTTTTTT
CASSPVTGVGEKLFF
>TRBV6-2/TRBV6-3|-|17|-|TRBJ1-5
TGTGCCAGCAGTTCCTTCGGAGTAAAGACGAGCAATCAGCCCCAGCATTTT
CASSSFGVKTSNQPQHF
>TRBV7-2|-|15|TRBD2|TRBJ2-5
TGTGCCAGCAGCTTAGGGGCGGGGGAGAGAGAGACCCAGTACTTC
CASSLGAGERETQYF
>TRBV18|-|13|-|TRBJ2-3
TGTGCCAGCTCACCACCGGGCGCAGATACGCAGTATTTT
CASSPPGADTQYF
>TRBV21-1|-|24|-|TRBJ2-7
TGTGCCAGCCCCAATGAGAGCAGGTCCACCGCCCCTGGGGTTGGGAGGAATCAAACCTACGAGCAGTACTTC
CASPNESRSTAPGVGRNQTYEQYF
>TRBV7-9|once|14|TRBD1|TRBJ1-2
TGTGCCAGCAGCCCCCTAGGGGGCTCGAGCGGCTACACCTTC
CASSPLGGSSGYTF
>TRBV7-2|-|12|-|TRBJ1-5
TGTGCCAGCAGCTCTAGTGGTCAGCCCCAGCATTTT
CASSSSGQPQHF
>TRBV7-8|-|14|-|TRBJ2-7
TGTGCCAGCAGCTTAGAGGACACAAGATACGAGCAGTACTTC
CASSLEDTRYEQYF
>TRBV9|-|17|TRBD2|TRBJ2-6
TGTGCCAGCAGCGCAGCGGGAGCCGGCTCTGGGGCCAACGTCCTGACTTTC
CASSAAGAGSGANVLTF
>TRBV5-1|-|12|-|TRBJ1-1
TGCGCCAGCTCGGGGGGAGGCTCTGAAGCTTTCTTT
CASSGGGSEAFF
>TRBV6-5|-|15|TRBD1|TRBJ2-3
TGTGCCAGCAGGCGGACAGGGACAAGCACAGATACGCAGTATTTT
CASRRTGTSTDTQYF
>TRBV19|-|17|-|TRBJ1-1
TGTGCCAGTAGTAAAGGCCAGGGGCTCGCGGGGGGTTCTGAAGCTTTCTTT
CASSKGQGLAGGSEAFF
>TRBV5-1|-|14|-|TRBJ1-4
TGCGCCAGCAGCCCGGGACGGGAGGATGAAAAACTGTTTTTT
CASSPGREDEKLFF
>TRBV28|-|14|TRBD1|TRBJ2-1
TGTGCCAGCAGTTTGACAGGGGTTTACAATGAGCAGTTCTTC
CASSLTGVYNEQFF
>TRBV28|-|13|-|TRBJ2-7
TGTGCCAGTTGCTCCCAGGTCCCCCTCGAGCAGTACTTC
CASCSQVPLEQYF
>TRBV28|-|14|TRBD1|TRBJ1-4
TGTGCCAGCAGTAAGGGGGCGACTAATGAAAAACTGTTTTTT
CASSKGATNEKLFF
>TRBV9|-|14|-|TRBJ2-7
TGTGCCAGCAGCGTCGGACTTACCCCTAAGGAGCAGTACTTC
CASSVGLTPKEQYF
>TRBV29-1|-|16|-|TRBJ1-1
TGCAGCGTGTCTGCAGGGAATCGACGAATGAACACTGAAGCTTTCTTT
CSVSAGNRRMNTEAFF